Here is one TCR beta chain with its context. Its antigen is as yet unknown. This sample was taken from a study of cytomegalovirus exposure and HLA in healthy donors. The wider study: Of around 400 genotyped donors, around 80% grouped in the Caucasian-associated ancestry cluster.

13 Jbeta primers and 60 Vbeta primers were used for the PCR. Only in-frame clones appear in the TCRdb table, and some are missing; sequencing was by immunoSEQ multiplex PCR. The sample shows 120,000 to 150,000 clones, roughly 80% of them seen only once. The CDR3 has 13 residues. V shed 2 bases and J shed 2 bases, with 8 bases lying between them. CDR1 and CDR2 from the germline V gene are SGHRS and YFSETQ. Notes on the study in general: Roughly uniform sequencing depth across donors was assumed, possibly incorrectly.

The J gene is TRBJ2-7, the V gene TRBV5-1, with D perhaps TRBD2 (5 bases). Sequencing was performed on PBMCs. The receptor's source is a female donor in good health and CMV-seronegative. CDR3 sequence (DNA): TGCGCCAGCAGCTTCGGGAATACCTACGAGCAGTACTTC. This codes for CASSFGNTYEQYF. Using reference TRBV5-1 and TRBJ2-7 for the parts outside the CDR3, the full variable domain is KAGVTQTPRYLIKTRGQQVTLSCSPISGHRSVSWYQQTPGQGLQFLFEYFSETQRNKGNFPGRFSGRQFSNSRSEMNVSTLELGDSALYLCASSFGNTYEQYFGPGTRLTVT.